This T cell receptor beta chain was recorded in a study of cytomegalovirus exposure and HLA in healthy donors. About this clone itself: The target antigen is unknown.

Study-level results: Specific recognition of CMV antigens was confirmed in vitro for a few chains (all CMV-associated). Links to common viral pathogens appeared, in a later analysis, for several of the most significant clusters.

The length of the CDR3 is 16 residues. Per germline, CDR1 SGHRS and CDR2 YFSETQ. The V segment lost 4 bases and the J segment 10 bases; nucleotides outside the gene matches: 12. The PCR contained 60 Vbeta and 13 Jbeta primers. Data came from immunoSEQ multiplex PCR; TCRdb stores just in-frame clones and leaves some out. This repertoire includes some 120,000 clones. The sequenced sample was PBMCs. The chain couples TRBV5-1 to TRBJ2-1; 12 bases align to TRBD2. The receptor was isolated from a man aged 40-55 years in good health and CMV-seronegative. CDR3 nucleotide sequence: TGCGCCAGCAGCCCCATCCGACTAGCGGGAGACCCAGAGCAGTTCTTC. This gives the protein CASSPIRLAGDPEQFF.